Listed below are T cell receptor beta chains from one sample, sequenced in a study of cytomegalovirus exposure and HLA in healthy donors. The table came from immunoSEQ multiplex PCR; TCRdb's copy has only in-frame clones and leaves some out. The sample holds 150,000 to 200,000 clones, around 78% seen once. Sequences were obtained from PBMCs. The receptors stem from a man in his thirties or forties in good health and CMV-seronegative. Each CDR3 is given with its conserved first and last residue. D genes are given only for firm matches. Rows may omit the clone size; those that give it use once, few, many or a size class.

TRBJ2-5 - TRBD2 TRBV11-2 CASSTYSGSRETQYF TGTGCCAGCAGCACCTATAGCGGGAGCAGAGAGACCCAGTACTTC
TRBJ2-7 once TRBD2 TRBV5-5 CASSLAGAGYEQYF TGTGCCAGCAGTCTAGCGGGAGCAGGGTACGAGCAGTACTTC
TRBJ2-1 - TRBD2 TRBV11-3 CASSYHGLAGDEQFF TGTGCCAGCAGCTACCATGGACTAGCGGGGGACGAGCAGTTCTTC
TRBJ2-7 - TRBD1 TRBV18 CASSPLSGQAIYEQYF TGTGCCAGCTCACCACTCTCGGGACAGGCCATCTACGAGCAGTACTTC
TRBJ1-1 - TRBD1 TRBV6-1 CASSDWTGRTEAFF TGTGCCAGCAGTGACTGGACAGGGAGGACTGAAGCTTTCTTT
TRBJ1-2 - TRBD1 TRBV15 CATSRTSGTGGSYGYTF TGTGCCACCAGCAGAACCTCCGGGACAGGCGGGAGCTATGGCTACACCTTC
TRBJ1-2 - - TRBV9 CASAPRGGSYGYTF TGTGCCAGCGCCCCGAGGGGGGGATCTTATGGCTACACCTTC
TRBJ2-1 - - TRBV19 CASQTGYNEQFF TGTGCCAGTCAAACAGGGTATAATGAGCAGTTCTTC
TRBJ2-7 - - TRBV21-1 CASSKGTSGSYEQYF TGTGCCAGCAGCAAGGGGACTAGCGGCTCCTACGAGCAGTACTTC
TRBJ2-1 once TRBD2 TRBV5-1 CASSTTSGRAGGEQFF TGCGCCAGCAGCACAACTAGCGGGAGGGCCGGGGGTGAGCAGTTCTTC
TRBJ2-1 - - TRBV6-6 CASNSEGVYNEQFF TGTGCCAGCAACTCAGAGGGGGTCTACAATGAGCAGTTCTTC
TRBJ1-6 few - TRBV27 CASSWRGAPGSPLHF TGTGCCAGCAGTTGGAGGGGCGCCCCAGGATCACCCCTCCACTTT
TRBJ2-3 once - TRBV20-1 CSAVNRATQYF TGCAGTGCCGTTAACAGGGCCACGCAGTATTTT
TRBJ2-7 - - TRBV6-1 CASTQGGPNYEQYF TGTGCCAGCACTCAAGGGGGACCGAACTACGAGCAGTACTTC
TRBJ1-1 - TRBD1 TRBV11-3 CASSLATGGNTEAFF TGTGCCAGCAGCTTAGCGACAGGGGGCAACACTGAAGCTTTCTTT
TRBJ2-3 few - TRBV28 CASSPDRSYTDTQYF TGTGCCAGCAGCCCTGACAGAAGTTACACAGATACGCAGTATTTT
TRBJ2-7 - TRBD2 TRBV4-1 CASSQLRFSGGRAYEQYF TGCGCCAGCAGCCAATTGCGGTTTTCGGGCGGGAGGGCGTACGAGCAGTACTTC
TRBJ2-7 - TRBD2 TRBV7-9 CASGLAGGREQYF TGTGCCAGCGGACTAGCGGGAGGCCGGGAGCAGTACTTC
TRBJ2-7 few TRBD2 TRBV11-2 CASSLVGTSGSYHEQYF TGTGCCAGCAGCTTAGTGGGGACTAGCGGGAGTTACCACGAGCAGTACTTC
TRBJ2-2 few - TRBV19 CASLGGTGELFF TGTGCCAGCCTCGGGGGAACCGGGGAGCTGTTTTTT
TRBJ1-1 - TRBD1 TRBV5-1 CASRWTGRITEAFF TGCGCCAGCAGGTGGACAGGCAGGATCACTGAAGCTTTCTTT
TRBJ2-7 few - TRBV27 CASSLSYGFPYEQYF TGTGCCAGCAGTTTATCGTACGGGTTTCCCTACGAGCAGTACTTC
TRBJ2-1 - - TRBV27 CASSLGTDYNEQFF TGTGCCAGCAGTTTAGGGACTGACTACAATGAGCAGTTCTTC
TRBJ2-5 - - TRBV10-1 CASSTTGTETQYF TGCGCCAGCAGCACCACAGGGACGGAGACCCAGTACTTC
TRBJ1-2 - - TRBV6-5 CASSPPDSSMGGYTF TGTGCCAGCAGTCCCCCGGACTCTTCTATGGGTGGCTACACCTTC
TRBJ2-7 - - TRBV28 CASRTGRSYEQYF TGTGCCAGCAGGACGGGTAGGTCCTACGAGCAGTACTTC
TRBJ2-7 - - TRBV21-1 CASSKAGTELAEEQYF TGTGCCAGCAGCAAAGCGGGGACGGAACTAGCGGAGGAGCAGTACTTC
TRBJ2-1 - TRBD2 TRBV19 CASSIRLAGVDEQFF TGTGCCAGTAGTATCCGACTAGCGGGAGTAGATGAGCAGTTCTTC
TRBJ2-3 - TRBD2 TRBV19 CASSDSGGPVGTQYF TGTGCCAGTAGTGACAGCGGGGGTCCTGTAGGGACGCAGTATTTT
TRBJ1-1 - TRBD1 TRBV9 CASSVHGDSNTEAFF TGTGCCAGCAGCGTACACGGGGACAGCAACACTGAAGCTTTCTTT
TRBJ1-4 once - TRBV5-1 CASSLAPQDRSNEKLFF TGCGCCAGCAGCTTAGCCCCACAGGACCGGTCGAATGAAAAACTGTTTTTT
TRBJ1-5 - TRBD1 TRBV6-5 CASRGTGKNQPQHF TGTGCCAGCAGGGGGACAGGCAAGAATCAGCCCCAGCATTTT
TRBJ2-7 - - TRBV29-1 CSVVGQGFHEQYF TGCAGCGTTGTTGGGCAGGGGTTCCACGAGCAGTACTTC
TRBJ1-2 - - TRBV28 CASSLDSRNYGYTF TGTGCCAGCAGTTTAGACAGCCGAAACTATGGCTACACCTTC
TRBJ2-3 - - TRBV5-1 CASSQDRADTQYF TGCGCCAGCAGCCAGGACAGAGCAGATACGCAGTATTTT
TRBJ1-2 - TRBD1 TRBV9 CASSHGQGVTNGYTF TGTGCCAGCAGCCATGGACAGGGGGTTACTAATGGCTACACCTTC
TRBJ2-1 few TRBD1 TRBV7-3 CASSLSSGQGANEQFF TGTGCCAGCAGCTTATCCTCGGGGCAGGGGGCGAATGAGCAGTTCTTC
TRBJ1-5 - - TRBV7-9 CASSLQQDNNQPQHF TGTGCCAGCAGCTTACAACAGGATAACAATCAGCCCCAGCATTTT
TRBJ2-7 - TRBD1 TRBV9 CASSVAAQGAYEQYF TGTGCCAGCAGCGTAGCTGCCCAGGGGGCCTACGAGCAGTACTTC
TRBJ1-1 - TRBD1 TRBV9 CASSGSGQGAPEAFF TGTGCCAGCAGCGGGTCGGGACAGGGAGCGCCTGAAGCTTTCTTT
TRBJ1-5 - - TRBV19 CASRAPNQPQHF TGTGCCAGTAGAGCCCCGAATCAGCCCCAGCATTTT
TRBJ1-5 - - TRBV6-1 CASSEAGGNQPQHF TGTGCCAGCAGTGAAGCAGGGGGCAATCAGCCCCAGCATTTT
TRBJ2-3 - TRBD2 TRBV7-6 CASSPGLASTDTQYF TGTGCCAGCAGCCCGGGACTAGCGAGCACAGATACGCAGTATTTT
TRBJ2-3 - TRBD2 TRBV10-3 CAISAPKGTSGTDTQYF TGTGCCATCAGTGCCCCCAAGGGGACTAGCGGTACAGATACGCAGTATTTT
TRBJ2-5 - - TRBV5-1 CASSFPSETQYF TGCGCCAGCAGCTTTCCGTCAGAGACCCAGTACTTC
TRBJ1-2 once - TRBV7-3 CASSFFHGANYGYTF TGTGCCAGCAGCTTTTTTCACGGAGCTAACTATGGCTACACCTTC
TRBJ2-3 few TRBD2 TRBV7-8 CASSLRTSGSGDTQYF TGTGCCAGCAGCTTAAGGACTAGCGGGAGCGGCGATACGCAGTATTTT